This is a list of T cell receptor beta chains from one sample in a study of T-cell reconstitution after alpha-beta-depleted transplantation in children. TCRdb re-derived calls from the PCR reads in MiXCR, one entry per CDR3 protein. The sample contains about 460,000 distinct CDR3 sequences, 12% of which appear only once. The material sequenced was PBMCs from the stem cell graft donor, taken from the stem cell graft. Receptor source: a human donor who donated a stem cell graft to a child with combined immunodeficiency. CDR3s include the opening cysteine and the closing phenylalanine or tryptophan. Fields, in order: J gene, D gene, V gene, CDR3 protein. A D gene is named only where the DNA matches it firmly.

TRBJ2-2,NA,TRBV12-3/TRBV12-4,CASSPRGELFF
TRBJ2-1,TRBD1,TRBV4-1,CASSQGDDRDPYNEQFF
TRBJ1-1,NA,TRBV12-3/TRBV12-4,CASSPGSLTEAFF
TRBJ1-3,TRBD1,TRBV7-2,CASSLVGQGWGNTIYF
TRBJ2-7,NA,TRBV15,CATSRNRGEGDYEQYF
TRBJ2-1,TRBD2,TRBV6-2/TRBV6-3,CASGLAGAGEQFF
TRBJ2-7,TRBD1,TRBV5-1,CASSSRGRGYEQYF
TRBJ2-7,TRBD2,TRBV12-3/TRBV12-4,CASNTRLAGKHEQYF
TRBJ2-1,TRBD2,TRBV10-3,CAISALTSGSPFF
TRBJ2-3,TRBD2,TRBV20-1,CSATPLAGGQYTQYF
TRBJ1-2,NA,TRBV4-2,CASSQDPTGFYGYTF
TRBJ2-7,NA,TRBV7-6,CASSLEGRNEQYF
TRBJ2-1,NA,TRBV13,CASSLWGDRASYNEQFF
TRBJ2-7,TRBD1,TRBV11-1,CASSLAYGQGAHEQYF
TRBJ2-5,TRBD1,TRBV29-1,CSAGQGLETQYF
TRBJ2-2,NA,TRBV12-3/TRBV12-4,CASSPIWGIGAGELFF